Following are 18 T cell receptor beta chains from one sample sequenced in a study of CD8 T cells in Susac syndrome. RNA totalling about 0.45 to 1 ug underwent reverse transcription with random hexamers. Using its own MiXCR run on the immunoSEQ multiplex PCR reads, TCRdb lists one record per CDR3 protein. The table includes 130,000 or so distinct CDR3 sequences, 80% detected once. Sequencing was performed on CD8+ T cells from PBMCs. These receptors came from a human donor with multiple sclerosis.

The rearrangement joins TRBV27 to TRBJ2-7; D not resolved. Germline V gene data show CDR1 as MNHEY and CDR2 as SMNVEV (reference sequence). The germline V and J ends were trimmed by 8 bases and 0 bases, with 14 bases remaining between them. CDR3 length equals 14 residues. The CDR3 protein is CASASSASSYEQYV. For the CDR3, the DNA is TGTGCCAGCGCGTCGAGCGCCAGCTCCTACGAGCAGTACGTC.

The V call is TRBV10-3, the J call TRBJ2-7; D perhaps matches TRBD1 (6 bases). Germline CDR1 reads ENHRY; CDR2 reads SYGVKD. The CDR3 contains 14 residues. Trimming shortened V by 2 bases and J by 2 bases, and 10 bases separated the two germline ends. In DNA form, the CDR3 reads TGTGCCATCAGTGAGCAGACAGGCGCCTACGAGCAGTACGTC. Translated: CAISEQTGAYEQYV.

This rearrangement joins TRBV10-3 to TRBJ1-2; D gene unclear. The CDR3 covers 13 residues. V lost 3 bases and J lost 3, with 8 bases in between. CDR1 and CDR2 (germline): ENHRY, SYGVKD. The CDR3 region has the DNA TGTGCCATCAGTGAAGAGGGTGACTATGGCTACACCTTC. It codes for CAISEEGDYGYTF.

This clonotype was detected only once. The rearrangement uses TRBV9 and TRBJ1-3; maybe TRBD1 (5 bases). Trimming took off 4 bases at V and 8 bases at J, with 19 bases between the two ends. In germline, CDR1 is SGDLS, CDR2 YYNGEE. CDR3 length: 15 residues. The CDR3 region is CASSTPAGVEDTIYF. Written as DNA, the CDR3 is TGTGCCAGCAGCACCCCCGCGGGGGTAGAAGACACCATATATTTT. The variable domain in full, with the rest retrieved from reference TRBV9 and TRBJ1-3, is DSGVTQTPKHLITATGQRVTLRCSPRSGDLSVYWYQQSLDQGLQFLIQYYNGEERAKGNILERFSAQQFPDLHSELNLSSLELGDSALYFCASSTPAGVEDTIYFGEGSWLTVV.

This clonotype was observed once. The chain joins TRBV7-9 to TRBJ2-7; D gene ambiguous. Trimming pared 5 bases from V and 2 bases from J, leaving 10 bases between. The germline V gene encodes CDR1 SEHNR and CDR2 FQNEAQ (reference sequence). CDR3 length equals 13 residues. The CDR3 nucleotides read TGTGCCAGCAGCGGCCCTCGTGCCTACGAGCAGTACTTC. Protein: CASSGPRAYEQYF.

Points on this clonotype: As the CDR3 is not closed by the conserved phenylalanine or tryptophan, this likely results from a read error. CDR3 protein: CASSLVQDLWRYTV. The CDR3 coding sequence is TGTGCCAGCAGCTTGGTACAGGATCTCTGGCGCTACACCGTC. The chain employs TRBV5-6 and TRBJ1-2, with TRBD1 as a possible D gene (5 bases). Germline assignment: CDR1 SGHDT and CDR2 YYEEEE. CDR3 length: 14 residues. Trimming shortened V by 0 bases and J by 9 bases, and 15 bases separated the two germline ends.

The CDR3 reads CASRTIATITDTQYF. CDR3 coding DNA: TGTGCCAGTAGAACTATAGCGACCATCACAGATACGCAGTATTTT. The V call is TRBV19, the J call TRBJ2-3, with D possibly matching TRBD2 (5 bases). The CDR3 totals 15 residues. Trimming left V 6 bases short and J 2 bases short, with 15 bases between. Looked up from germline, CDR1 is LNHDA and CDR2 is SQIVND (reference sequence).

The CDR3 loop is CSAPDRGSYNEQFF. The CDR3 bases are TGCAGTGCTCCAGACAGGGGCTCCTACAATGAGCAGTTCTTC. The chain combines TRBV20-1 with TRBJ2-1; TRBD1 matches 8 bases. V gave up 5 bases and J gave up 0 bases; unmatched junction bases: 3. This CDR3 spans 14 amino acids. Germline assignment: CDR1 DFQATT and CDR2 SNEGSKA (reference sequence).

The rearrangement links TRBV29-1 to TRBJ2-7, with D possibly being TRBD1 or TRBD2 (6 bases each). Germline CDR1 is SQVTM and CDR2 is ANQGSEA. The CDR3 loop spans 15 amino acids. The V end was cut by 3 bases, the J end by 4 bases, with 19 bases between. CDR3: CSVDSWGARGYEQYF. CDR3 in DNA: TGCAGCGTTGATTCGTGGGGGGCAAGGGGGTACGAGCAGTACTTC.

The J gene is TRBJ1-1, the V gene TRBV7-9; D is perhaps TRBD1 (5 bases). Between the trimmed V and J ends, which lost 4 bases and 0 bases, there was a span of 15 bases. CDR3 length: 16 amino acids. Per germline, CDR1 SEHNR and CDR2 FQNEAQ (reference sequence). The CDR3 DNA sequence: TGTGCCAGCAGCTCTCAGGGCCGGACTTTGAACACTGAAGCTTTCTTT. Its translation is CASSSQGRTLNTEAFF. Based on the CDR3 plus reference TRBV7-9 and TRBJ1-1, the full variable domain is DTGVSQNPRHKITKRGQNVTFRCDPISEHNRLYWYRQTLGQGPEFLTYFQNEAQLEKSRLLSDRFSAERPKGSFSTLEIQRTEQGDSAMYLCASSSQGRTLNTEAFFGQGTRLTVV.

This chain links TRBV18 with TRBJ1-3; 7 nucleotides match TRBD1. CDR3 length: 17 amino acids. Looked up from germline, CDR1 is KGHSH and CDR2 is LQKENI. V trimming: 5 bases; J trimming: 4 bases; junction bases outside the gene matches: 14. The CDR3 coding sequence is TGTGCCAGCTCAGAAACCAAAGGGGGCGCCTCCGGAAACACCATATATTTT. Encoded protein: CASSETKGGASGNTIYF. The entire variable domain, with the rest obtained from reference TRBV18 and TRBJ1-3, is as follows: NAGVMQNPRHLVRRRGQEARLRCSPMKGHSHVYWYRQLPEEGLKFMVYLQKENIIDESGMPKERFSAEFPKEGPSILRIQQVVRGDSAAYFCASSETKGGASGNTIYFGEGSWLTVV.

As DNA, the CDR3 is TGCGCCAGCAGCTTGGGAGGCGGGGATGGAGATACGCAGTATTTT. It translates to CASSLGGGDGDTQYF. V usage is TRBV5-1 and J usage is TRBJ2-3, with a possible D match to TRBD2 (6 bases). Germline V CDR1 and CDR2: SGHRS, YFSETQ. The CDR3 length is 15 residues. V was clipped by 0 bases and J by 5 bases, with 13 bases between them.

The CDR3 DNA reads TGTGCCAGCAGCTCGCGGGAGGAGGGTAACTACGAGCAGTACTTC. This codes for CASSSREEGNYEQYF. The chain combines TRBV5-6 with TRBJ2-7; 8 bases align to TRBD2. The CDR3 totals 15 residues. V shed 3 bases and J 3 bases; nucleotides not matched to a gene: 8. Germline lookup yields CDR1 SGHDT and CDR2 YYEEEE. Filled out from reference TRBV5-6 and TRBJ2-7, the complete variable domain reads DAGVTQSPTHLIKTRGQQVTLRCSPKSGHDTVSWYQQALGQGPQFIFQYYEEEERQRGNFPDRFSGHQFPNYSSELNVNALLLGDSALYLCASSSREEGNYEQYFGPGTRLTVT.

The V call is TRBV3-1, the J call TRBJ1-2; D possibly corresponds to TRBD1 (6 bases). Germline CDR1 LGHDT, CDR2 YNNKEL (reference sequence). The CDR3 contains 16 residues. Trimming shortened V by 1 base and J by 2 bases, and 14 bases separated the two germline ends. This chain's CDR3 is CASSQVGAQTNYGYTF. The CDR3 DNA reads TGTGCCAGCAGCCAAGTGGGGGCCCAAACCAACTATGGCTACACCTTC.

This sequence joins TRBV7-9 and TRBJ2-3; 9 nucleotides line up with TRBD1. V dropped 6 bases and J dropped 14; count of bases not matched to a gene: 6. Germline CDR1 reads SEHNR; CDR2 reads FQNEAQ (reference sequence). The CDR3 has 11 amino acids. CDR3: CASSWGQGPYF. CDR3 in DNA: TGTGCCAGCAGTTGGGGACAGGGTCCGTATTTT. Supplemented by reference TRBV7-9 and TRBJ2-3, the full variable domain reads DTGVSQNPRHKITKRGQNVTFRCDPISEHNRLYWYRQTLGQGPEFLTYFQNEAQLEKSRLLSDRFSAERPKGSFSTLEIQRTEQGDSAMYLCASSWGQGPYFGPGTRLTVL.

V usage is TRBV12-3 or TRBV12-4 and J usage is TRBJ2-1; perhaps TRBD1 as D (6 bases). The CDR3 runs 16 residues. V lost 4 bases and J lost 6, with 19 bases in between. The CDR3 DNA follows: TGTGCCAGCAGTTGGGACGTTGAGACAGGCGTCAATGAGCAGTTCTTC. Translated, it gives CASSWDVETGVNEQFF.

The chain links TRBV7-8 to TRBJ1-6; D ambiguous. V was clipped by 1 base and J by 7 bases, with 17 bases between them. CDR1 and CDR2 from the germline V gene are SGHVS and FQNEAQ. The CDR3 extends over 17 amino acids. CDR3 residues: CASSLDRISPRNSPLHF. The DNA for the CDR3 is TGTGCCAGCAGCTTAGATCGGATTAGCCCTAGGAATTCACCCCTCCACTTT.

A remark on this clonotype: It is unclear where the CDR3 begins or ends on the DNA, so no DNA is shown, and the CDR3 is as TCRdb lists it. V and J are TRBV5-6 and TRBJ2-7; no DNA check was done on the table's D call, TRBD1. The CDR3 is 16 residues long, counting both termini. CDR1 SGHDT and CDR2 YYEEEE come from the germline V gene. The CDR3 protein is CASSFLFGEGSYEQYV.